Below are 7 T cell receptor beta chains sequenced from a single sample in a study of blood T cell repertoires in COVID-19. Method: immunoSEQ multiplex PCR; TCRdb's copy keeps in-frame clones and lacks some. The sample contains about 140,000 clones, about three quarters of which appear only once. The sample comprised PBMCs or T cells enriched from blood (not recorded which). The receptor set was obtained from a woman aged 45-65 years who had recovered from COVID-19.

V and J are TRBV7-5 and TRBJ1-1. TRBV7-5 constitutes a pseudogene. This CDR3 is built from 12 residues. The DNA of the CDR3 is TGTGCCAGAAGCGGAGATTACGCTGAAGCTTTCTTT. This codes for CARSGDYAEAFF.

The gene calls are TRBV4-2 and TRBJ2-7; 7 bases align to TRBD1. The CDR3 is 14 residues long. The germline CDR1 and CDR2 sequences are LGHNA and YNFKEQ. After removal of 5 bases from V and 3 bases from J, the junction contained 7 bases not matched to a gene. CDR3 region: CASSSGQAVYEQYF. The CDR3 nucleotides read TGTGCCAGCAGCTCAGGACAGGCGGTCTACGAGCAGTACTTC.

CDR3 sequence reads: CASGLGQGAFF. The DNA for the CDR3 is TGTGCTAGTGGTCTGGGACAGGGGGCTTTCTTT. The chain has TRBV12-5 and TRBJ1-1; TRBD1 aligns across 10 bases. The CDR3 is 11 amino acids. The V segment lost 5 bases and the J segment 11 bases; nucleotides outside the gene matches: 2. CDR1 LGHNT and CDR2 FRNRAP come from the germline V gene.

The rearrangement links TRBV15 to TRBJ1-2; D remains ambiguous. The CDR3 sequence is 16 residues long. Germline lookup yields CDR1 LNHNV and CDR2 YYDKDF (reference sequence). V lost 6 bases to trimming and J lost 1 base, with 18 bases between them. The chain's CDR3 is CATSPFASPYNYGYTF. The CDR3 DNA follows: TGTGCCACCAGTCCCTTTGCGAGCCCCTATAACTATGGCTACACCTTC.

This clone has only one observation. The chain is built from TRBV5-4 and TRBJ1-1; TRBD1 aligns across 8 bases. The V segment lost 4 bases and the J segment 8 bases; nucleotides outside the gene matches: 7. CDR1 is SGHNT and CDR2 is YYREEE in the germline V gene (reference sequence). The CDR3 has 13 residues. CDR3 protein: CASSSGTGNEAFF. The CDR3 nucleotides read TGTGCCAGCAGCAGCGGGACAGGTAACGAAGCTTTCTTT.

V gene TRBV7-6 combines with J gene TRBJ2-1; 7 positions match TRBD1. The CDR3 covers 15 residues. CDR1 is SGHVS, CDR2 FNYEAQ, per germline. V shed 3 bases, J shed 4 bases, and the junction held 6 bases outside the gene matches. The CDR3 protein is CASSLPGTEYNEQFF. The CDR3 DNA reads TGTGCCAGCAGCTTGCCCGGGACAGAGTACAATGAGCAGTTCTTC.

This chain uses TRBV7-8 with TRBJ2-5; 10 bases agree with TRBD1. The length of the CDR3 is 14 residues. The germline gives CDR1 SGHVS, CDR2 FQNEAQ. With 5 bases clipped from V and 10 bases from J, the junction kept 10 bases outside the gene matches. CDR3 in amino acids: CASSPQRTGGNQYF. As DNA, the CDR3 is TGTGCCAGCAGCCCCCAAAGGACAGGGGGTAACCAGTACTTC. Combining the CDR3 with reference TRBV7-8 and TRBJ2-5 gives the whole variable domain GAGVSQSPRYKVAKRGQDVALRCDPISGHVSLFWYQQALGQGPEFLTYFQNEAQLDKSGLPSDRFFAERPEGSVSTLKIQRTQQEDSAVYLCASSPQRTGGNQYFGPGTRLLVL.